The clone carrying this T cell receptor beta chain has a count of ten or more. Antigen unknown. There were only healthy Caucasians among the donors. Template switching, a step in the protocol, added a universal primer site, and cDNA carried unique molecular identifiers. MiXCR, applied by TCRdb to the 5' RACE reads, yields one record per CDR3 protein. The table includes nearly 250,000 distinct CDR3 sequences, roughly 7% detected once. This entry comes from a study of identical twins. Whole-study findings and limits: The study found excess low generation probability among twin-shared out-of-frame alpha sequences.

Germline-derived CDR1 and CDR2 are MNHNS and SASEGT. Unmatched junction bases numbered 5, after V lost 4 bases and J lost 4 bases. CDR3 length: 16 amino acids. The same sample was also used in a study of yellow fever vaccine responses in identical twins.

Source material: memory (CD45RO+) T cells sorted from blood. The TCR was taken from a woman aged 18-29 years in good health. V is TRBV6-1 and J is TRBJ2-1; 12 nucleotides align to TRBD2. As DNA, the CDR3 is TGTGCCAGCAGTGTCATACTAGCGGGGGGTTACAATGAGCAGTTCTTC. This encodes CASSVILAGGYNEQFF.